This passage covers 30 T cell receptor beta chains from one sample sequenced in a study of T cell responses to AZD1222 COVID-19 vaccine. The assay was immunoSEQ multiplex PCR, and TCRdb's table has in-frame clones only and misses some. This sample has 150,000 to 200,000 clones; over 80% occur once, and the top ten carry 10%. Sample: peripheral blood, taken on day 0 of AZD1222 vaccination. Receptor source: an adult in good health.

The chain couples TRBV6-5 to TRBJ1-1; the D is unclear. The V gene's germline CDR1 is MNHEY and CDR2 SVGAGI. Between the trimmed V and J ends, which lost 6 bases and 1 base, there was a span of 15 bases. CDR3 length equals 15 residues. The chain's CDR3 is CASSFLRATNTEAFF. CDR3 sequence (DNA): TGTGCCAGCAGCTTCTTGAGGGCCACGAACACTGAAGCTTTCTTT.

The chain combines TRBV7-3 with TRBJ1-2; D remains unclear. Trimming shortened V by 0 bases and J by 8 bases, and 13 bases separated the two germline ends. CDR1 SGHTA and CDR2 FQGTGA come from the germline V gene. This CDR3 is built from 14 residues. DNA for the CDR3: TGTGCCAGCAGCTTAACGAGGGCCGGAGGCGGCTACACCTTC. The encoded protein is CASSLTRAGGGYTF. Full variable domain (rest looked up from reference TRBV7-3 and TRBJ1-2): GAGVSQTPSNKVTEKGKYVELRCDPISGHTALYWYRQSLGQGPEFLIYFQGTGAADDSGLPNDRFFAVRPEGSVSTLKIQRTERGDSAVYLCASSLTRAGGGYTFGSGTRLTVV.

This chain links TRBV19 with TRBJ1-5; D gene ambiguous. The V and J ends lost 5 bases and 4 bases respectively, with 12 bases between them. This CDR3 has 14 residues. Looked up from germline, CDR1 is LNHDA and CDR2 is SQIVND (reference sequence). The CDR3 loop is CASSWGRANQPQHF. CDR3 coding DNA: TGTGCCAGTAGTTGGGGAAGAGCTAATCAGCCCCAGCATTTT.

This clone was seen just once. V gene TRBV20-1 combines with J gene TRBJ1-6, with D maybe TRBD1 (5 bases). This CDR3 is 15 amino acids long. Between the trimmed V and J ends, which lost 3 bases and 5 bases, there was a span of 14 bases. Germline V lookup: CDR1 DFQATT, CDR2 SNEGSKA (reference sequence). CDR3 DNA sequence: TGCAGTGCTAGTCCCGGAGGGGTCCATAATTCACCCCTCCACTTT. The encoded protein is CSASPGGVHNSPLHF.

This clone was counted a single time. The CDR3 here is CASSLYGTGASSGNTIYF. The CDR3 DNA reads TGTGCCAGCAGTTTATACGGGACAGGGGCCAGCTCTGGAAACACCATATATTTT. This rearrangement joins TRBV27 to TRBJ1-3; 10 bases line up with TRBD1. Trimming took 1 base from V and 0 from J; bases not matched to a gene: 6. The CDR3 has 18 amino acids. Germline-derived CDR1 and CDR2 are MNHEY and SMNVEV (reference sequence).

The rearrangement uses TRBV6-6 and TRBJ1-5; tentatively, D is TRBD1 (5 bases). The CDR3 loop spans 16 amino acids. The germline V gene has CDR1 MNHNY and CDR2 SVGAGI (reference sequence). Trimming removed 4 bases from V and 5 bases from J, with 18 bases in between. As DNA, the CDR3 is TGTGCCAGCAGTTCCCACTGGGGGGGTGGGTATCAGCCCCAGCATTTT. Amino acid sequence: CASSSHWGGGYQPQHF.

J is TRBJ2-1 and V is TRBV5-1; 7 bases line up with TRBD2. With 3 bases clipped from V and 4 bases from J, the junction kept 10 bases outside the gene matches. The CDR3 has 16 residues. CDR1 and CDR2 from the germline V gene are SGHRS and YFSETQ. CDR3 amino acids: CASSSPGGGSYNEQFF. CDR3 DNA sequence: TGCGCCAGCAGCTCCCCGGGGGGAGGGAGTTACAATGAGCAGTTCTTC.

This chain links TRBV6-5 with TRBJ2-7, with unresolved D. V lost 10 bases, J lost 1 base, and 8 bases lay in between. Germline CDR1 reads MNHEY; CDR2 reads SVGAGI. The CDR3 is 11 amino acids. CDR3 sequence: CAIQKSYEQYF. In DNA form, the CDR3 reads TGTGCCATCCAGAAATCCTACGAGCAGTACTTC.

This chain joins TRBV29-1 and TRBJ2-5; weak D call: TRBD2 (6 bases). Germline V CDR1 and CDR2: SQVTM, ANQGSEA. V dropped 2 bases and J dropped 5 bases, with 21 bases sitting between them. The CDR3 totals 16 residues. CDR3 amino acids: CSVEPINKGRLETQYF. CDR3 DNA sequence: TGCAGCGTTGAACCCATCAACAAAGGGAGGTTGGAGACCCAGTACTTC.

This sequence joins TRBV27 and TRBJ2-6; the D gene is possibly TRBD2 (5 bases). CDR1 is MNHEY, CDR2 SMNVEV, per germline (reference sequence). V shed 6 bases and J shed 9 bases, with 15 bases lying between them. The CDR3 is made up of 14 amino acids. The CDR3 protein is CASSPGIPNNVLTF. For the CDR3, the DNA is TGTGCCAGCAGCCCCGGGATCCCTAACAACGTCCTGACTTTC. The entire variable domain, with the rest obtained from reference TRBV27 and TRBJ2-6, is as follows: EAQVTQNPRYLITVTGKKLTVTCSQNMNHEYMSWYRQDPGLGLRQIYYSMNVEVTDKGDVPEGYKVSRKEKRNFPLILESPSPNQTSLYFCASSPGIPNNVLTFGAGSRLTVL.

The chain has TRBV6-2 or TRBV6-3 and TRBJ1-6; the D is unclear. The CDR3 is made up of 12 amino acids. Germline CDR1 reads MNHEY; CDR2 reads SVGEGT. V lost 0 bases to trimming and J lost 8 bases, with 2 bases between them. The CDR3, as DNA: TGTGCCAGCAGTTACTCGCATTCACCCCTCCACTTT. It codes for CASSYSHSPLHF.

The gene calls are TRBV28 and TRBJ1-1; 7 bases are shared with TRBD1. V gave up 3 bases and J gave up 4 bases; unmatched junction bases: 8. The germline CDR1 and CDR2 sequences are MDHEN and SYDVKM. The CDR3 covers 15 residues. The CDR3 protein is CASSFETAGGTEAFF. The CDR3 DNA sequence: TGTGCCAGCAGTTTCGAGACGGCAGGGGGCACTGAAGCTTTCTTT.

This sequence joins TRBV12-3 or TRBV12-4 and TRBJ1-6; no definite D call. The CDR3 consists of 12 residues. The V end was cut by 5 bases, the J end by 9 bases, with 8 bases between. The CDR3 sequence: CASSLLGSPLHF. The CDR3 DNA is TGTGCCAGCAGTCTCCTGGGTTCACCCCTCCACTTT.

The V call is TRBV24-1, the J call TRBJ1-1, with D uncertain. This CDR3 is built from 13 residues. Between the trimmed V and J ends, which lost 1 base and 4 bases, there was a span of 6 bases. Per the germline V gene, CDR1 is KGHDR and CDR2 is SFDVKD. The CDR3: CATSDLSSTEAFF. The CDR3 region has the DNA TGTGCCACCAGTGATTTAAGTTCCACTGAAGCTTTCTTT.

V is TRBV7-2 and J is TRBJ1-1; 8 bases are a match to TRBD1. V lost 10 bases, J lost 4 bases, and 8 bases stayed unmatched. CDR3 size: 13 residues. Germline values: CDR1 SGHTA, CDR2 FQGNSA. The CDR3 DNA is TGTGCCATTTCCCGGACAGGGATCACTGAAGCTTTCTTT. Protein sequence: CAISRTGITEAFF.

The rearrangement joins TRBV6-2 or TRBV6-3 to TRBJ1-6; perhaps TRBD1 as D (5 bases). Germline CDR1 reads MNHEY; CDR2 reads SVGEGT. The V end was cut by 5 bases, the J end by 14 bases, with 16 bases between. The CDR3 sequence is 13 residues long. As DNA, the CDR3 is TGTGCCAGCAGTCTAGGACATACTTCGGCCCTCCACTTT. Translating gives CASSLGHTSALHF.

The chain joins TRBV3-1 (or the pseudogene TRBV3-2) to TRBJ2-2; D possibly corresponds to TRBD2 (6 bases). V lost 4 bases, J lost 6 bases, and 18 bases lay in between. CDR3 length: 16 amino acids. Germline V gives CDR1 LGHDT, CDR2 YNNKEL (reference sequence). CDR3 bases: TGTGCCAGCAGCCCGCCGGGCGACCCGGGGGCCGGGGAGCTGTTTTTT. Translated: CASSPPGDPGAGELFF.

This chain joins TRBV28 and TRBJ2-2; the match to TRBD2 covers 9 bases. The germline gives CDR1 MDHEN, CDR2 SYDVKM. The V segment lost 5 bases and the J segment 4 bases; nucleotides outside the gene matches: 11. The CDR3 sequence is 17 residues long. CDR3 nucleotides: TGTGCCAGCAGTCCCAGGCCGGGACTAGCTCTCACCGGGGAGCTGTTTTTT. Residues: CASSPRPGLALTGELFF. The variable domain in full, completed from reference TRBV28 and TRBJ2-2, reads DVKVTQSSRYLVKRTGEKVFLECVQDMDHENMFWYRQDPGLGLRLIYFSYDVKMKEKGDIPEGYSVSREKKERFSLILESASTNQTSMYLCASSPRPGLALTGELFFGEGSRLTVL.

V gene TRBV7-9 combines with J gene TRBJ1-6, with D tentatively TRBD1 (6 bases). With 4 bases removed from V and 7 bases from J, the gap between germline ends came to 14 bases. From germline, CDR1 is SEHNR and CDR2 FQNEAQ (reference sequence). CDR3 length equals 15 residues. CDR3 protein: CASSWRDGTNSPLHF. The CDR3 DNA is TGTGCCAGCAGCTGGAGAGACGGGACAAATTCACCCCTCCACTTT.

This chain connects TRBV19 to TRBJ2-1; 9 bases fit TRBD2. Trimming cost V 1 base and J 7 bases; bases outside gene matches: 5. Germline lookup yields CDR1 LNHDA and CDR2 SQIVND (reference sequence). The CDR3 loop spans 15 amino acids. In DNA, the CDR3 is TGTGCCAGTAGTATAGGCGGGAGGGCCGTGAATGAGCAGTTCTTC. Translation: CASSIGGRAVNEQFF.

The V call is TRBV19, the J call TRBJ1-5; the match to TRBD1 covers 10 bases. The CDR3 loop spans 14 amino acids. Unmatched junction bases numbered 4, after V lost 9 bases and J lost 2 bases. Germline V gene sequence: CDR1 LNHDA, CDR2 SQIVND (reference sequence). The chain's CDR3 is CASAGTGGNQPQHF. CDR3 DNA sequence: TGTGCCAGCGCCGGGACAGGGGGCAATCAGCCCCAGCATTTT.

The gene calls are TRBV14 and TRBJ2-1; 10 nucleotides align to TRBD2. Per the germline V gene, CDR1 is SGHDN and CDR2 is FVKESK. The CDR3 covers 17 residues. V was pared by 0 bases and J by 1 base, with 3 bases of the junction left unmatched. In DNA, the CDR3 is TGTGCCAGCAGCCAAGACCCTAGCGGGAGTTCCTACAATGAGCAGTTCTTC. Its protein is CASSQDPSGSSYNEQFF.

This chain connects TRBV11-3 to TRBJ2-2; possibly TRBD2 for D (5 bases). This CDR3 is 15 amino acids long. Per germline, CDR1 SGHNT and CDR2 YENEEA. V lost 4 bases, J lost 9 bases, and 18 bases lay in between. The CDR3 region is CASSSTQTGSWELFF. In nucleotides, the CDR3 is TGTGCCAGCAGCTCCACCCAAACGGGGAGCTGGGAGCTGTTTTTT.

The V and J genes are TRBV7-9 and TRBJ1-2, with TRBD1 matching 8 bases. CDR1 SEHNR and CDR2 FQNEAQ come from the germline V gene (reference sequence). The J segment lost 7 bases and the V segment lost 1 base, leaving 11 bases of the junction unmatched. This CDR3 comprises 16 residues. CDR3 sequence reads: CASSLGGGRGHSGYTF. The DNA for the CDR3 is TGTGCCAGCAGCTTAGGAGGTGGCAGGGGGCATAGTGGCTACACCTTC.

The chain combines TRBV6-1 with TRBJ1-1, with D possibly being TRBD1 (5 bases). Germline CDR1 and CDR2: MNHNS and SASEGT. The CDR3 loop spans 15 amino acids. V lost 2 bases and J lost 0, with 10 bases in between. The CDR3 nucleotides are TGTGCCAGCAGTGAACAGGGACCAATGAACACTGAAGCTTTCTTT. It yields the protein CASSEQGPMNTEAFF.

The rearrangement uses TRBV28 and TRBJ1-2; D is perhaps TRBD1 (5 bases). Per the germline V gene, CDR1 is MDHEN and CDR2 is SYDVKM. Trimming shortened V by 2 bases and J by 3 bases, and 7 bases separated the two germline ends. CDR3 length: 13 amino acids. Written as DNA, the CDR3 is TGTGCCAGCAGTTTAGAGGGGCACTATGGCTACACCTTC. Amino acids: CASSLEGHYGYTF.

The V and J genes are TRBV27 and TRBJ2-1, with 7 nucleotides matching TRBD2. The germline gives CDR1 MNHEY, CDR2 SMNVEV (reference sequence). This CDR3 contains 14 residues. The J segment lost 3 bases and the V segment lost 7 bases, leaving 6 bases of the junction unmatched. The CDR3: CASTGGGVYNEQFF. In nucleotides, the CDR3 is TGTGCCAGCACGGGGGGAGGGGTCTACAATGAGCAGTTCTTC.

This clone was counted once. V gene TRBV6-4 combines with J gene TRBJ1-1; 7 bases align to TRBD1. Germline V gene lookup returns CDR1 MRHNA and CDR2 SNTAGT. With 2 bases clipped from V and 8 bases from J, the junction kept 11 bases outside the gene matches. This CDR3 comprises 15 residues. CDR3 sequence reads: CASSDTPGQRREAFF. As DNA, the CDR3 is TGTGCCAGCAGTGACACCCCGGGACAGCGGAGGGAAGCTTTCTTT.

V gene TRBV30 combines with J gene TRBJ2-2; D perhaps matches TRBD2 (5 bases). V dropped 0 bases and J dropped 7 bases, with 6 bases sitting between them. Per germline, CDR1 GTSNPN and CDR2 SVGIG (reference sequence). This CDR3 contains 12 residues. The CDR3: CAWSVGSGELFF. CDR3 bases: TGTGCCTGGAGTGTAGGGAGCGGGGAGCTGTTTTTT.

The genes are TRBV5-1 and TRBJ1-5; tentative D call: TRBD1 (5 bases). The CDR3 length is 15 residues. The V gene's germline CDR1 is SGHRS and CDR2 YFSETQ. V was clipped by 2 bases and J by 2 bases, with 11 bases between them. The chain's CDR3 is CASSLGEGGNQPQHF. DNA for the CDR3: TGCGCCAGCAGCTTAGGGGAAGGGGGCAATCAGCCCCAGCATTTT.